The entry below describes one TCR beta chain. Its antigen remains undetermined. There are no base qualities to consult, and no much larger clone falls within one base. In the prospective study, participants were roughly 18 to 95 years old, resided in about two dozen geographic areas of the United States, and were enrolled through a virtual design. Cohort assignment in the prospective study relied on participant-reported clinical history from a screening survey and a study questionnaire. Recovered participants in ImmuneRACE Cohort 3 were defined by two consecutive negative NP/OP PCR tests, clearance by a healthcare professional, or resolution of symptoms. In the prospective study, whole blood, serum and a nasopharyngeal or oropharyngeal swab were collected from each participant by mobile phlebotomists. Additional blood draws and questionnaires over an approximately 2-month period could optionally be provided by prospective study participants. Before DNA extraction, prospective study blood samples were shipped either frozen or at room temperature.

The immunoSEQ Assay, a bias-controlled multiplex PCR, was used to amplify TCRbeta CDR3 regions from genomic DNA. Per the source publication's procedure: Within the assay, amplification of reference gene primers was used to estimate how many nucleated cells each sample contained. To quantify the absolute abundance of each unique TCRbeta CDR3 rearrangement, sequence reads were collapsed and filtered. For each sample, productive Simpson clonality was calculated by taking the square root of Simpson's diversity index across productive rearrangements. TCRdb carries this immuneACCESS record with in-frame sequences only. Its versions omit some clonotypes, under half of them owing to an unresolved V gene in the studies checked, with the rest unexplained. That table gives V, J and clone size, and the DNA gave D and trimming. This sample is represented by around 260,000 clones; 90% of them were singletons. The ten largest account for approximately 1.2% of the sample.

This sample is drawn from a study of blood T cell repertoires in COVID-19 (dated by TCRdb to about 2020). Looking at the study overall: Samples covering the acute and convalescent phases of COVID-19 were provided by collaborators in the United States, Italy and Spain. The prospective study material was composed of cDNA or gDNA derived from T cells, B-cell-depleted T cells, or PBMCs. The dataset comprised deeply sampled blood TCRbeta repertoires from subjects exposed to, actively infected with, or recovered from COVID-19. The repertoires were made available in a free public database intended to serve as a resource for research on the immune response to SARS-CoV-2. Samples were obtained from the ongoing ImmuneRACE study (first 160 participants) and from 1,000 to 1,500 subjects provided by 6 global collaborators. Sample metadata almost always included a de-identified subject ID, COVID-19 status, age in years and sex. Where HLA class I and class II types were available, the types were taken from metadata supplied by the sample provider, not from assay-based typing.

For CDR1 and CDR2, the germline V gene (reference sequence) lists PRHDT and FYEKMQ. Its CDR3 holds 12 amino acids, cysteine through phenylalanine. Here the CDR3 DNA is all that survives: 36 bases in frame from base 1. A distance of 14 bases separates the germline ends of V and J, which lose 4 bases and 12 bases respectively. Beyond this particular receptor, the publication reports: How much clinical and demographic metadata was included differed by source and by participant, and the metadata was provided uncurated.

Material for sequencing was PBMCs or T cells enriched from blood (not recorded which). The chain employs TRBV13 and TRBJ2-3; TRBD1 is a possible D gene, resting on 6 matching bases. The receptor comes from a young woman who had recovered from COVID-19. The CDR3 protein: CASSSRDTSQYF. DNA sequence: TGTGCCAGCAGCTCACGGGACACCTCTCAGTATTTT. The CDR3 plus the reference TRBV13 and TRBJ2-3 genes for the other parts give the full variable domain: AAGVIQSPRHLIKEKRETATLKCYPIPRHDTVYWYQQGPGQDPQFLISFYEKMQSDKGSIPDRFSAQQFSDYHSELNMSSLELGDSALYFCASSSRDTSQYFGPGTRLTVL.